These 20 T cell receptor beta chains came from one sample sequenced in a study of CD8 T cells in Susac syndrome. RNA amounts of roughly 0.45 to 1 ug underwent reverse transcription with random hexamers. TCRdb re-derived calls from the immunoSEQ multiplex PCR reads in MiXCR, one entry per CDR3 protein. Here the sample spans about 140,000 distinct CDR3 sequences, approximately 95% being singletons. Sequencing was performed on CD4+ T cells from PBMCs. All receptors derive from a human donor with multiple sclerosis.

V is TRBV20-1 and J is TRBJ2-1; 8 nucleotides match TRBD2. The CDR3 is made up of 12 amino acids. The V gene's germline CDR1 is DFQATT and CDR2 SNEGSKA (reference sequence). V lost 3 bases, J lost 7 bases, and 2 bases stayed unmatched. The CDR3 DNA reads TGCAGTGCTAGTCGGGAGGGAAATGAGCAGTTCTTC. Protein: CSASREGNEQFF.

The CDR3 spells CASSRRGAVQPQHF. The DNA for the CDR3 is TGTGCCAGCAGTAGGAGGGGCGCGGTTCAGCCCCAGCATTTT. This chain connects TRBV28 to TRBJ1-5; D possibly corresponds to TRBD1 (5 bases). Germline V gene lookup returns CDR1 MDHEN and CDR2 SYDVKM. Trimming left V 5 bases short and J 6 bases short, with 14 bases between. CDR3 length: 14 residues.

CDR3 nucleotides: TGCGCCAGCAGCTTGCTAAGGGGAACCTACGAGCAGTACTTC. Its translation is CASSLLRGTYEQYF. V usage is TRBV5-1 and J usage is TRBJ2-7; possible D gene TRBD1, 5 bases. CDR3 length: 14 amino acids. CDR1 is SGHRS, CDR2 YFSETQ, per germline. V was cut by 1 base and J by 2 bases, with 10 bases left in between. Together with reference TRBV5-1 and TRBJ2-7, the CDR3 gives the full variable domain: KAGVTQTPRYLIKTRGQQVTLSCSPISGHRSVSWYQQTPGQGLQFLFEYFSETQRNKGNFPGRFSGRQFSNSRSEMNVSTLELGDSALYLCASSLLRGTYEQYFGPGTRLTVT.

The chain recombines TRBV28 with TRBJ2-7; TRBD1 matches 8 bases. This CDR3 region has 15 residues. V lost 5 bases and J lost 4; bases outside the gene matches: 10. CDR1 MDHEN and CDR2 SYDVKM come from the germline V gene. Written as DNA, the CDR3 is TGTGCCAGCAGTCCAGGGGGCGGGTCGAAATACGAGCAGTACTTC. Its translation is CASSPGGGSKYEQYF.

This chain joins TRBV30 and TRBJ1-2; D call uncertain. Germline V CDR1 and CDR2: GTSNPN, SVGIG (reference sequence). V was clipped by 3 bases and J by 3 bases, with 11 bases between them. The CDR3 is 13 residues long. CDR3 region: CAWRAGFDYGYTF. The CDR3 DNA follows: TGTGCCTGGAGGGCCGGGTTTGACTATGGCTACACCTTC.

The chain joins TRBV19 to TRBJ2-4; TRBD1 agrees at 8 bases. This CDR3 region has 12 residues. The germline V gene has CDR1 LNHDA and CDR2 SQIVND (reference sequence). V was clipped by 5 bases and J by 15 bases; unmatched bases: 9. This CDR3 reads CASSSRTGLWYF. The CDR3 bases are TGTGCCAGTAGTTCGAGGACAGGGCTTTGGTACTTC.

The rearrangement links TRBV19 to TRBJ2-2, with D unresolved. The length of the CDR3 is 13 residues. With 2 bases removed from V and 4 bases from J, the gap between germline ends came to 5 bases. From germline, CDR1 is LNHDA and CDR2 SQIVND (reference sequence). The CDR3 spells CASSISGTGELFF. In DNA, the CDR3 is TGTGCCAGTAGTATATCGGGCACCGGGGAGCTGTTTTTT.

The chain carries TRBV18 and TRBJ2-7, with 9 bases identical to TRBD2. The CDR3 has 14 amino acids. CDR1 KGHSH and CDR2 LQKENI come from the germline V gene. V shed 2 bases, J shed 5 bases, and the junction held 4 bases outside the gene matches. CDR3 loop: CASSPALAGNEQYF. The CDR3 DNA sequence: TGTGCCAGCTCACCAGCACTAGCGGGCAACGAGCAGTACTTC.

This rearrangement joins TRBV28 to TRBJ2-5; 7 bases are a match to TRBD2. Losses at the gene ends were 2 bases for V and 5 bases for J; bases not matched to a gene: 8. Germline values: CDR1 MDHEN, CDR2 SYDVKM. This CDR3 contains 15 residues. This CDR3 is CASSLVASGVETQYF. DNA of the CDR3: TGTGCCAGCAGTTTAGTGGCCAGCGGGGTGGAGACCCAGTACTTC.

The genes are TRBV20-1 and TRBJ1-1; TRBD1 might be the D (5 bases). The V end was cut by 0 bases, the J end by 5 bases, with 10 bases between. The CDR3 covers 13 residues. Germline CDR1 and CDR2: DFQATT and SNEGSKA (reference sequence). CDR3 coding DNA: TGCAGTGCTAGAGACAGGGTATGGACTGAAGCTTTCTTT. Residues: CSARDRVWTEAFF.

The CDR3 is CASSSRGGTDTQYF. CDR3 nucleotide sequence: TGTGCCAGCAGTTCCCGGGGGGGAACAGATACGCAGTATTTT. The V call is TRBV6-5, the J call TRBJ2-3; 8 bases match TRBD2. CDR3 size: 14 residues. V shed 4 bases and J 3 bases; nucleotides not matched to a gene: 3. CDR1 and CDR2 from the germline V gene are MNHEY and SVGAGI.

This clonotype showed up just once. The rearrangement joins TRBV29-1 to TRBJ2-1, with D unresolved. Germline V gene lookup returns CDR1 SQVTM and CDR2 ANQGSEA. Trimming removed 0 bases from V and 8 bases from J, with 17 bases in between. The CDR3 loop spans 15 amino acids. The CDR3 spells CSVEDLGPRTHEQFF. Here the CDR3 DNA reads TGCAGCGTTGAAGATCTAGGCCCGCGGACCCATGAGCAGTTCTTC.

V gene TRBV30 combines with J gene TRBJ1-2; D gene ambiguous. The CDR3 runs to 13 residues. With 4 bases removed from V and 4 bases from J, the gap between germline ends came to 13 bases. Germline V gene lookup returns CDR1 GTSNPN and CDR2 SVGIG (reference sequence). CDR3 bases: TGTGCCTGGACACCTGCCGGGCCCTATGGCTACACCTTC. Amino acids: CAWTPAGPYGYTF.

This sequence joins TRBV20-1 and TRBJ1-5, with D uncertain. CDR3 length: 13 residues. In germline, CDR1 is DFQATT, CDR2 SNEGSKA (reference sequence). V dropped 3 bases and J dropped 2 bases, with 8 bases sitting between them. The DNA of the CDR3 is TGCAGTGCTAGCCAAGGTCGCAATCAGCCCCAGCATTTT. Its translation: CSASQGRNQPQHF.

This clonotype was counted a few times. This chain links TRBV14 with TRBJ2-5; D unresolved. The CDR3 is 12 residues long. The V gene lost 1 base and the J gene lost 3 bases, with 3 bases spanning the gap. Germline-derived CDR1 and CDR2 are SGHDN and FVKESK. CDR3 loop: CASSQVKETQYF. The DNA of the CDR3 is TGTGCCAGCAGCCAAGTAAAAGAGACCCAGTACTTC.

This chain links TRBV9 with TRBJ2-7; 7 bases match TRBD2. Germline-derived CDR1 and CDR2 are SGDLS and YYNGEE. V lost 0 bases to trimming and J lost 2 bases; unmatched junction nucleotides: 8. The CDR3 extends over 16 amino acids. This chain's CDR3 is CASSVDPNRGAYEQYF. The CDR3 bases are TGTGCCAGCAGCGTAGATCCGAACCGGGGGGCCTACGAGCAGTACTTC.

The chain combines TRBV3-1 with TRBJ1-1; D unresolved. This CDR3 has 13 amino acids. Germline values: CDR1 LGHDT, CDR2 YNNKEL (reference sequence). The V end was cut by 1 base, the J end by 6 bases, with 9 bases between. CDR3 region: CASSQVVRSEAFF. Written as DNA, the CDR3 is TGTGCCAGCAGCCAAGTGGTGCGGTCTGAAGCTTTCTTT.

The V gene is TRBV6-5, the J gene TRBJ2-7, with 9 bases identical to TRBD1. Germline V lookup: CDR1 MNHEY, CDR2 SVGAGI. Trimming removed 4 bases from V and 3 bases from J; junction bases left unmatched: 7. CDR3 length equals 15 residues. In DNA, the CDR3 is TGTGCCAGCAGTTTCCGGGACAGGGTCAACTACGAGCAGTACTTC. Translated: CASSFRDRVNYEQYF.

The table lists this clonotype with a few counts. V gene TRBV11-2 combines with J gene TRBJ2-7; no clear D gene. Germline V lookup: CDR1 SGHAT, CDR2 FQNNGV. This CDR3 contains 11 residues. Trimming stripped 2 bases from V and 2 bases from J, with 1 base between. CDR3 residues: CASSLTYEQYF. The CDR3 DNA reads TGTGCCAGCAGCTTAACCTACGAGCAGTACTTC.

The chain employs TRBV12-3 or TRBV12-4 and TRBJ2-2; 7 bases are shared with TRBD2. Trimming took 8 bases from V and 7 from J; bases not matched to a gene: 7. This CDR3 has 13 residues. The chain's CDR3 is CASERGYDGELFF. DNA of the CDR3: TGTGCCAGCGAGCGGGGCTACGACGGGGAGCTGTTTTTT.